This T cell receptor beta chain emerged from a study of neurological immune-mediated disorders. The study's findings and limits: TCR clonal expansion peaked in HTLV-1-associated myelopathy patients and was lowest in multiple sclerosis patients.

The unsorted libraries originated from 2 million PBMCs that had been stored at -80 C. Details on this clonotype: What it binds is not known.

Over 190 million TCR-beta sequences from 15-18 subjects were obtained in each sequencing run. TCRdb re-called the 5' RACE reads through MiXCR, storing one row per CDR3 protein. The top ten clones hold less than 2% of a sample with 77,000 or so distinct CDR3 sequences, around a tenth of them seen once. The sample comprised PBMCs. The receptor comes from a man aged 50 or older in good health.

CDR3: CSATGGLYEQYF. CDR3 nucleotides: TGCAGTGCTACGGGGGGGCTCTACGAGCAGTACTTC. The V gene is TRBV20-1, the J gene TRBJ2-7, with 8 bases aligning to TRBD2. J gave up 3 bases and V 4 bases, and 2 bases lay outside the gene matches. Germline V gene lookup returns CDR1 DFQATT and CDR2 SNEGSKA (reference sequence). The length of the CDR3 is 12 residues.